These 25 T cell receptor beta chains were all obtained from the same sample, sequenced in a study of cytomegalovirus exposure and HLA in healthy donors. Here immunoSEQ multiplex PCR was the method, and the copy in TCRdb shows in-frame clones only, minus some. Of roughly 90,000 clones in the sample, approximately 93% were seen once. The specimen was PBMCs. These TCRs come from a woman aged 25 to 39 in good health and CMV-seropositive.

This clone was observed a single time. The gene calls are TRBV28 and TRBJ2-1, with TRBD2 identical over 7 bases. With 2 bases clipped from V and 9 bases from J, the junction kept 4 bases outside the gene matches. This CDR3 is 13 amino acids long. Germline lookup yields CDR1 MDHEN and CDR2 SYDVKM. CDR3: CASSLPTSAEQFF. The CDR3 DNA reads as TGTGCCAGCAGTTTACCCACTAGCGCTGAGCAGTTCTTC.

V and J are TRBV2 and TRBJ1-3; 9 nucleotides agree with TRBD1. Losses at the gene ends were 6 bases for V and 1 base for J; bases not matched to a gene: 7. CDR1 is SNHLY, CDR2 FYNNEI, per germline. The CDR3 loop spans 16 amino acids. CDR3 nucleotides: TGTGCCAGCAGAGGACAGGGGTACGGGTCTGGAAACACCATATATTTT. Residues: CASRGQGYGSGNTIYF.

V is TRBV21-1 and J is TRBJ2-4; the DNA was not used to check the table's D call, TRBD2. TRBV21-1 corresponds to a pseudogene. The length of the CDR3 is 16 residues. The CDR3 protein is CASRGLANLAKNIQYF. For the CDR3, the DNA is TGTGCCAGCAGGGGACTAGCGAATCTAGCCAAAAACATTCAGTACTTC.

The gene calls are TRBV6-6 and TRBJ2-7; D is perhaps TRBD2 (6 bases). V shed 8 bases and J shed 7 bases, with 15 bases lying between them. CDR3 size: 12 residues. Germline CDR1 is MNHNY and CDR2 is SVGAGI (reference sequence). As DNA, the CDR3 is TGTGCCAGCCAGAATCTAGCGCAAGAGCAGTACTTC. Its translation: CASQNLAQEQYF.

The chain is built from TRBV4-3 and TRBJ2-1; 14 bases align to TRBD2. CDR1 is LGHNA and CDR2 is YSLEER in the germline V gene. The CDR3 runs to 15 residues. With V trimmed by 3 bases and J by 9 bases, 4 bases remained unmatched. The CDR3 DNA reads TGCGCCAGCAGCCAGGGGGGACTAGCGGGAGTTGAGCAGTTCTTC. It is translated as CASSQGGLAGVEQFF.

The chain carries TRBV15 and TRBJ1-5; maybe TRBD1 (6 bases). Trimming removed 3 bases from V and 4 bases from J, with 13 bases in between. The CDR3 is 15 amino acids. Germline V lookup: CDR1 LNHNV, CDR2 YYDKDF (reference sequence). The CDR3 loop reads CATSRPGTRNQPQHF. The CDR3, as DNA: TGTGCCACCAGCAGGCCCGGGACAAGAAATCAGCCCCAGCATTTT.

The V gene is TRBV29-1, the J gene TRBJ1-5; a weak D match, TRBD1 (6 bases). Germline V CDR1 and CDR2: SQVTM, ANQGSEA. V dropped 7 bases and J dropped 3 bases, with 16 bases sitting between them. CDR3 length equals 14 residues. CDR3 amino acids: CSESDRKHNQPQHF. The CDR3 coding sequence is TGCAGCGAGTCAGACAGGAAACACAATCAGCCCCAGCATTTT.

The rearrangement joins TRBV7-9 to TRBJ1-1; tentatively, D is TRBD1 (6 bases). Germline CDR1 is SEHNR and CDR2 is FQNEAQ (reference sequence). There are 15 residues in the CDR3. V lost 2 bases to trimming and J lost 4 bases, with 14 bases between them. CDR3 bases: TGTGCCAGCAGCTTATCGCAGGGGTCGAGCACTGAAGCTTTCTTT. It codes for CASSLSQGSSTEAFF.

The genes are TRBV27 and TRBJ2-3; TRBD2 matches at 9 bases. Per germline, CDR1 MNHEY and CDR2 SMNVEV (reference sequence). This CDR3 comprises 15 residues. The ends lost 5 bases at V and 1 base at J; junction bases unmatched: 4. CDR3 sequence reads: CASSILAGGTDTQYF. CDR3 in DNA: TGTGCCAGCAGTATTTTAGCGGGGGGCACAGATACGCAGTATTTT.

The V gene is TRBV4-3, the J gene TRBJ1-1, with no clear D. V lost 0 bases to trimming and J lost 0 bases, with 5 bases between them. CDR1 and CDR2 (germline): LGHNA, YSLEER. CDR3 size: 14 residues. The CDR3 is CASSQDRMNTEAFF. The CDR3 DNA reads TGCGCCAGCAGCCAAGACAGAATGAACACTGAAGCTTTCTTT.

The J gene is TRBJ2-5, the V gene TRBV15; the match to TRBD2 covers 8 bases. This CDR3 contains 19 residues. Germline V CDR1 and CDR2: LNHNV, YYDKDF (reference sequence). The J segment lost 5 bases and the V segment lost 0 bases, leaving 17 bases of the junction unmatched. The CDR3 DNA reads TGTGCCACCAGCAGAGATACCGGGATTTCCAGCGGGAGTAAGGAGACCCAGTACTTC. Translated, it gives CATSRDTGISSGSKETQYF. Full variable domain (remainder filled in from reference TRBV15 and TRBJ2-5): DAMVIQNPRYQVTQFGKPVTLSCSQTLNHNVMYWYQQKSSQAPKLLFHYYDKDFNNEADTPDNFQSRRPNTSFCFLDIRSPGLGDTAMYLCATSRDTGISSGSKETQYFGPGTRLLVL.

The rearrangement joins TRBV27 to TRBJ1-2, with TRBD1 as a possible D gene (5 bases). V dropped 6 bases and J dropped 2 bases, with 10 bases sitting between them. There are 13 residues in the CDR3. Germline V gene lookup returns CDR1 MNHEY and CDR2 SMNVEV (reference sequence). As DNA, the CDR3 is TGTGCCAGCAGAGACAGTAGCAACTATGGCTACACCTTC. It codes for CASRDSSNYGYTF.

The V gene is TRBV7-2, the J gene TRBJ2-3; a weak D match, TRBD2 (5 bases). CDR3 length equals 12 residues. Germline assignment: CDR1 SGHTA and CDR2 FQGNSA. V gave up 3 bases and J gave up 7 bases, with 8 bases separating them. The CDR3 DNA is TGTGCCAGCAGCTTCCCCGGGAATACGCAGTATTTT. Translating gives CASSFPGNTQYF.

The CDR3 DNA reads TGTGCCAGCAGCCTATCCCTCGGAGAGACCCAGTACTTC. It is translated as CASSLSLGETQYF. The V and J genes are TRBV7-2 and TRBJ2-5; D unclear. Deletions cut 5 bases from V and 4 bases from J, with 11 bases between. CDR1 and CDR2 (germline): SGHTA, FQGNSA. The CDR3 is made up of 13 amino acids.

This chain links TRBV19 with TRBJ2-5, with D unresolved. Germline V gene data show CDR1 as LNHDA and CDR2 as SQIVND (reference sequence). V was pared by 4 bases and J by 4 bases, with 16 bases between. The length of the CDR3 is 15 residues. CDR3 region: CASSTTPGYGETQYF. For the CDR3, the DNA is TGTGCCAGTAGTACCACACCCGGGTATGGAGAGACCCAGTACTTC.

V usage is TRBV19 and J usage is TRBJ1-1, with a possible D match to TRBD1 (6 bases). CDR1 is LNHDA and CDR2 is SQIVND in the germline V gene (reference sequence). Trimming took 0 bases from V and 6 from J, leaving 11 bases between them. The CDR3 loop spans 14 amino acids. CDR3 bases: TGTGCCAGTAGTATAGATCGGGGGGCCGCTGAAGCTTTCTTT. Its translation is CASSIDRGAAEAFF.

This clone was observed a single time. The J gene is TRBJ2-1, the V gene TRBV28; TRBD1 aligns across 10 bases. The CDR3 has 15 residues. Germline loops: CDR1 MDHEN, CDR2 SYDVKM. J was trimmed by 8 bases and V by 2 bases; bases with no gene match: 6. The chain's CDR3 is CASSLGTGERYEQFF. The CDR3 bases are TGTGCCAGCAGTTTAGGGACAGGGGAAAGGTATGAGCAGTTCTTC.

This chain links TRBV27 with TRBJ2-2; unclear D gene. The V end lost 4 bases, the J end lost 7 bases, and 10 bases lay between the germline ends. Per germline, CDR1 MNHEY and CDR2 SMNVEV (reference sequence). The CDR3 consists of 13 residues. CDR3 sequence (DNA): TGTGCCAGCAGTTCTATCGCGGACGGGGAGCTGTTTTTT. It specifies CASSSIADGELFF.

The CDR3 bases are TGTGCCAGCAGTCGCGAGACAGGGAAGGTATACGAGCAGTACTTC. This translates into CASSRETGKVYEQYF. The chain has TRBV2 and TRBJ2-7, with 7 bases identical to TRBD1. The trim removed 5 bases at V and 4 bases at J, leaving 11 bases unmatched. Germline CDR1 reads SNHLY; CDR2 reads FYNNEI. The CDR3 consists of 15 residues.

The gene calls are TRBV10-2 and TRBJ1-4, with 8 bases identical to TRBD1. From germline, CDR1 is WSHSY and CDR2 SAAADI. There are 15 residues in the CDR3. The V and J ends lost 4 bases and 4 bases, in that order; junction bases with no gene match: 5. The chain's CDR3 is CASSGLGQVNEKLFF. DNA of the CDR3: TGCGCCAGCAGTGGTTTGGGACAGGTTAATGAAAAACTGTTTTTT.

The chain has TRBV6-4 and TRBJ1-2; 7 bases align to TRBD1. Germline assignment: CDR1 MRHNA and CDR2 SNTAGT. The junction had 8 bases not matched to a gene; V was cut back by 5 bases and J by 8 bases. CDR3 length: 13 amino acids. The CDR3 sequence is CASSRTGREGYTF. The CDR3 DNA sequence: TGTGCCAGCAGTCGGACAGGTCGTGAGGGCTACACCTTC.

This clone was recorded a few times. The rearrangement joins TRBV28 to TRBJ2-7; 14 nucleotides align to TRBD2. The CDR3 length is 15 residues. Germline CDR1 is MDHEN and CDR2 is SYDVKM. J was trimmed by 9 bases and V by 5 bases; bases with no gene match: 9. The CDR3 sequence is CASSARLAGGYVQYF. CDR3 bases: TGTGCCAGCAGTGCCAGACTAGCGGGAGGGTATGTGCAGTACTTC.

The genes are TRBV27 and TRBJ2-1, with 9 positions matching TRBD2. The CDR3 spans 16 residues. Germline CDR1 MNHEY, CDR2 SMNVEV (reference sequence). V lost 6 bases and J lost 6; bases outside the gene matches: 12. Here the CDR3 reads CASRSGGASGINEQFF. CDR3 DNA: TGTGCCAGCAGATCCGGGGGGGCTAGCGGGATCAATGAGCAGTTCTTC.

This clone was seen once. This chain links TRBV4-3 with TRBJ2-5; 9 positions match TRBD1. The CDR3 spans 15 residues. From germline, CDR1 is LGHNA and CDR2 YSLEER. V lost 0 bases to trimming and J lost 5 bases; unmatched junction nucleotides: 4. The CDR3 loop is CASSQETGGWETQYF. CDR3 bases: TGCGCCAGCAGCCAAGAGACAGGGGGTTGGGAGACCCAGTACTTC.

This clone was seen more than once but under ten times. The chain links TRBV2 to TRBJ1-1; TRBD1 matches at 9 bases. The CDR3 totals 14 residues. Losses at the gene ends were 9 bases for V and 4 bases for J; bases not matched to a gene: 9. Germline V gives CDR1 SNHLY, CDR2 FYNNEI. In DNA form, the CDR3 reads TGTGCCAGTAAGCCGGGACAGGGTACCACTGAAGCTTTCTTT. Protein sequence: CASKPGQGTTEAFF.